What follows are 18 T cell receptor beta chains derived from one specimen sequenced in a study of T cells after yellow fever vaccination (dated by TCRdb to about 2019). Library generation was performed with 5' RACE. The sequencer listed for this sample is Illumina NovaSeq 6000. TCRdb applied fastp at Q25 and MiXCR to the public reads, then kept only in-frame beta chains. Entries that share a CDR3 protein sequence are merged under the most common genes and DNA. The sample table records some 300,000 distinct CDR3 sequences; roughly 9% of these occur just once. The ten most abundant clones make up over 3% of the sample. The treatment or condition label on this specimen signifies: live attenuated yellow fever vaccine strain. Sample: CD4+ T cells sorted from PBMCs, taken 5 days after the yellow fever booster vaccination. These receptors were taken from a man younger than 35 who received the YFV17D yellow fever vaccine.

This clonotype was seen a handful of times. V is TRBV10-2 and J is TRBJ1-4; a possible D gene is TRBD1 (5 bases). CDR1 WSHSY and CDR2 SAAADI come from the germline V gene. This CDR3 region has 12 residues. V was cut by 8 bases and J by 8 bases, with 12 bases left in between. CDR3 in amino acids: CASGTTGEKLFF. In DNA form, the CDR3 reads TGCGCCAGCGGGACTACGGGGGAAAAACTGTTTTTT.

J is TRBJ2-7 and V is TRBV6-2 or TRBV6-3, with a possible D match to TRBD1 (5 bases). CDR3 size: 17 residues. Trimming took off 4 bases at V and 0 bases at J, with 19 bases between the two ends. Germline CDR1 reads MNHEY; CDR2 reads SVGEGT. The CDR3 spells CASSLSAGPKSSYEQYV. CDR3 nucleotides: TGTGCCAGCAGTTTATCGGCAGGGCCAAAGAGCTCCTACGAGCAGTACGTC.

CDR3 DNA: TGCGCCAGCAGCCGGGACTCCAACACTGAAGCTTTCTTT. It yields the protein CASSRDSNTEAFF. The gene calls are TRBV5-1 and TRBJ1-1; tentative D call: TRBD1 (5 bases). The CDR3 spans 13 residues. Deletions cut 4 bases from V and 2 bases from J, with 9 bases between. The germline V gene encodes CDR1 SGHRS and CDR2 YFSETQ. Variable domain in full (rest from reference TRBV5-1 and TRBJ1-1): KAGVTQTPRYLIKTRGQQVTLSCSPISGHRSVSWYQQTPGQGLQFLFEYFSETQRNKGNFPGRFSGRQFSNSRSEMNVSTLELGDSALYLCASSRDSNTEAFFGQGTRLTVV.

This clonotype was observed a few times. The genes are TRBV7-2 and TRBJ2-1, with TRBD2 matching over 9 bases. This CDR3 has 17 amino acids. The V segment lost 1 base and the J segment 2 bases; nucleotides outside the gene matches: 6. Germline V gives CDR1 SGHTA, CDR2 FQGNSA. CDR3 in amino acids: CASSLVSASGTYNEQFF. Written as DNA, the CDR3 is TGTGCCAGCAGCTTAGTCTCGGCTAGCGGGACCTACAATGAGCAGTTCTTC. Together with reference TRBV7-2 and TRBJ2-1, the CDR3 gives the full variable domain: GAGVSQSPSNKVTEKGKDVELRCDPISGHTALYWYRQSLGQGLEFLIYFQGNSAPDKSGLPSDRFSAERTGGSVSTLTIQRTQQEDSAVYLCASSLVSASGTYNEQFFGPGTRLTVL.

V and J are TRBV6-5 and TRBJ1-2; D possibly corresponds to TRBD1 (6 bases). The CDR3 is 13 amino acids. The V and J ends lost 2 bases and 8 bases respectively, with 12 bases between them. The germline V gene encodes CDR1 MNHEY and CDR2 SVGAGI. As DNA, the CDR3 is TGTGCCAGCAGTTACGTGGGGGGCAAAGGCTACACCTTC. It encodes CASSYVGGKGYTF.

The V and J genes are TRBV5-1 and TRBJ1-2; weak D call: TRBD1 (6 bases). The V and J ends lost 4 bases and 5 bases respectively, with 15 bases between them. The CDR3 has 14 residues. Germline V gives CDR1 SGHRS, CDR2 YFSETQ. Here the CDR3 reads CASSHDRGRYGYTF. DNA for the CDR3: TGCGCCAGCAGCCATGACCGGGGGCGATATGGCTACACCTTC.

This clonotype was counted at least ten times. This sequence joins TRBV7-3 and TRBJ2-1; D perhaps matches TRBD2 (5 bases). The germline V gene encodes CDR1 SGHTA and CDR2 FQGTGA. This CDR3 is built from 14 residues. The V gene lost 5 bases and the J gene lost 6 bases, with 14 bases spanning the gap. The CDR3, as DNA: TGTGCCAGCAGCCCCTCGCCTAGCTTCAATGAGCAGTTCTTC. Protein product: CASSPSPSFNEQFF.

CDR3 residues: CASNPKRGTEAFF. For the CDR3, the DNA is TGTGCCAGCAACCCTAAGCGGGGAACTGAAGCTTTCTTT. The chain employs TRBV6-5 and TRBJ1-1; D gene ambiguous. Trimming took 7 bases from V and 5 from J, leaving 14 bases between them. The V gene's germline CDR1 is MNHEY and CDR2 SVGAGI. The CDR3 has 13 amino acids.

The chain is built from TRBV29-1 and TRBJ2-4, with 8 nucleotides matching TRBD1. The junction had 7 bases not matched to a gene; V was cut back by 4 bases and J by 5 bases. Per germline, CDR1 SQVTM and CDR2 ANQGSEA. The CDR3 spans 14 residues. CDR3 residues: CSVAATGVENIQYF. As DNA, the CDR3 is TGCAGCGTTGCTGCGACAGGGGTAGAAAACATTCAGTACTTC.

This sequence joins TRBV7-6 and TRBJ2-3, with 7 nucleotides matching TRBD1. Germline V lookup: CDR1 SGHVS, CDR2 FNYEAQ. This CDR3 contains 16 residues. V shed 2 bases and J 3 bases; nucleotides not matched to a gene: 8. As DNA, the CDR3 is TGTGCCAGCAGCTTAATAGCAGGGGGTGAGACAGATACGCAGTATTTT. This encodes CASSLIAGGETDTQYF.

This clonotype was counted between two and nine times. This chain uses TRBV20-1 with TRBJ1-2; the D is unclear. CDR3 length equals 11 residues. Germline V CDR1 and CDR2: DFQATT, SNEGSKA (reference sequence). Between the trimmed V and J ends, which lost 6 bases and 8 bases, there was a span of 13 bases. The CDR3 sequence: CSASGPGGYTF. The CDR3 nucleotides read TGCAGTGCCTCTGGTCCCGGGGGCTACACCTTC.

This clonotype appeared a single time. The CDR3 loop reads CASSAYRGTYEQYV. As DNA, the CDR3 is TGTGCCAGCAGCGCGTACAGGGGGACCTACGAGCAGTACGTC. This chain joins TRBV7-1 and TRBJ2-7; 8 bases are a match to TRBD1. TRBV7-1 is flagged as an ORF with uncertain function. Losses at the gene ends were 5 bases for V and 2 bases for J; bases not matched to a gene: 5. The CDR3 sequence is 14 residues long.

CDR3 region: CASSFYRRKETQYF. The CDR3 bases are TGTGCCAGCAGCTTCTACAGGCGAAAAGAGACCCAGTACTTC. V and J are TRBV11-2 and TRBJ2-5; a possible D gene is TRBD1 (5 bases). CDR3 size: 14 residues. Germline V gene sequence: CDR1 SGHAT, CDR2 FQNNGV. Trimming pared 3 bases from V and 3 bases from J, leaving 11 bases between.

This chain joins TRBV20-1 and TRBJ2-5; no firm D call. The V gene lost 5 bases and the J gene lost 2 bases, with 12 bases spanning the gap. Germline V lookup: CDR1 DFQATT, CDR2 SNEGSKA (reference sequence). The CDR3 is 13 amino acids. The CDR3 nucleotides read TGCAGTGCTCCGAACCCGCCGCAAGAGACCCAGTACTTC. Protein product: CSAPNPPQETQYF.

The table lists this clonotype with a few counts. CDR3 DNA sequence: TGCAGTGCTAGAGGAAGGGACAACCAAGAGACCCAGTACTTC. It encodes CSARGRDNQETQYF. The chain recombines TRBV20-1 with TRBJ2-5; a possible D gene is TRBD1 (6 bases). Germline V CDR1 and CDR2: DFQATT, SNEGSKA (reference sequence). V lost 1 base, J lost 0 bases, and 9 bases lay in between. The CDR3 has 14 residues.

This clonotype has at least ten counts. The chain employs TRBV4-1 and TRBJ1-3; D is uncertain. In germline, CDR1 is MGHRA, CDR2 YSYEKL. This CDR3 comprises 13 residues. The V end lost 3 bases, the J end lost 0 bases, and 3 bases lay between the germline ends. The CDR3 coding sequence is TGCGCCAGCAGCCAGGCCTCTGGAAACACCATATATTTT. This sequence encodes CASSQASGNTIYF.

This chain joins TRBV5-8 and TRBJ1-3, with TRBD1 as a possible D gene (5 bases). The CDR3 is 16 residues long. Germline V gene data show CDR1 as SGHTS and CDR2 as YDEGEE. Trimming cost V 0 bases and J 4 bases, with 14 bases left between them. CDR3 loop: CASSLGQTLVGNTIYF. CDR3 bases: TGTGCCAGCAGCTTGGGACAGACCTTAGTGGGAAACACCATATATTTT.

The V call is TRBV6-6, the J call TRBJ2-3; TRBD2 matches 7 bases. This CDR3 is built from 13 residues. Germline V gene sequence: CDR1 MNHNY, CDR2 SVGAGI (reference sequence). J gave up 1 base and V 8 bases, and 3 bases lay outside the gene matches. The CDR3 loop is CASEGGGTDTQYF. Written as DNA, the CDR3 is TGTGCCAGCGAGGGAGGGGGCACAGATACGCAGTATTTT.